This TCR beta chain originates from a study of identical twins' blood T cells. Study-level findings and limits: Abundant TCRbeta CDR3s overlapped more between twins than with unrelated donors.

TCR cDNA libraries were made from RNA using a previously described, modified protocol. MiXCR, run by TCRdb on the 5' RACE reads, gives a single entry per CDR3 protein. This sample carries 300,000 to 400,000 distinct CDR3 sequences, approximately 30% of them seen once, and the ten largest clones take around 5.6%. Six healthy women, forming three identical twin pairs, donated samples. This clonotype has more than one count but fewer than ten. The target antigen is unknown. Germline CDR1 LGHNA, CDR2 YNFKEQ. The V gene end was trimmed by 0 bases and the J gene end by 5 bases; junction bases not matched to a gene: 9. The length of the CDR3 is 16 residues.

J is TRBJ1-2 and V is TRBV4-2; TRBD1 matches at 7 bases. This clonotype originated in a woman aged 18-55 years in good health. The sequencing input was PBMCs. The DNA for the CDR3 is TGTGCCAGCAGCCAAGATCTGGCAGGGGGATTATATGGCTACACCTTC. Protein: CASSQDLAGGLYGYTF.